This is a list of T cell receptor beta chains from one sample in a study of T cells in Graves' hyperthyroidism and ophthalmopathy. TCRdb reprocessed the multiplex PCR reads with MiXCR, giving one entry per CDR3 protein. The sample has about 200,000 distinct CDR3 sequences, about 17% seen once; the top ten hold around 48%. Sequencing used blood. The receptors here all came from a woman aged 45-59 years with Graves' hyperthyroidism. Each CDR3 is given with its conserved first and last residue. Each record gives: D gene, V gene, clone size, J gene, CDR3 DNA, CDR3 protein. The D gene is left open where the match is weak. For some rows the clone size is stated as once, few or many, or as a class when expanded; others skip it.

d_call: TRBD1; v_call: TRBV12-3/TRBV12-4; clone_size: many; j_call: TRBJ2-3; cdr3_nt: TGTGCCAGCAGTTCAACCGGGACAGGGGTACCAAATACGCAGTATTTT; cdr3_aa: CASSSTGTGVPNTQYF
d_call: -; v_call: TRBV2; clone_size: many; j_call: TRBJ1-1; cdr3_nt: TGTGCCAGCAGCCGGGAGGGTAACACTGAAGCTTTCTTT; cdr3_aa: CASSREGNTEAFF
d_call: -; v_call: TRBV5-1; clone_size: many; j_call: TRBJ2-7; cdr3_nt: TGCGCCAGCAGCTTGGGGCAGTCTGGGTACTACGAGCAGTACTTC; cdr3_aa: CASSLGQSGYYEQYF
d_call: -; v_call: TRBV7-9; clone_size: many; j_call: TRBJ2-1; cdr3_nt: TGTGCCAGCAGCTCCTCAAAGACAGGAGTCGTAGTGAGTGAGCAGTTCTTC; cdr3_aa: CASSSSKTGVVVSEQFF
d_call: TRBD2; v_call: TRBV10-1; clone_size: -; j_call: TRBJ2-1; cdr3_nt: TGCGCCAGCAATGGAAGCGGGAGGAGGAATGAGCAGTTCTTC; cdr3_aa: CASNGSGRRNEQFF
d_call: TRBD2; v_call: TRBV12-5; clone_size: few; j_call: TRBJ2-1; cdr3_nt: TGTGCTAGTGGTTTGGTAATTGCGGGAGTAAGTGAGCAGTTCTTC; cdr3_aa: CASGLVIAGVSEQFF
d_call: -; v_call: TRBV12-3/TRBV12-4; clone_size: many; j_call: TRBJ1-1; cdr3_nt: TGTGCCAGCAGTTCCGCGATAGGGGCACCTGAAGCTTTCTTT; cdr3_aa: CASSSAIGAPEAFF
d_call: TRBD1; v_call: TRBV27; clone_size: few; j_call: TRBJ2-2; cdr3_nt: TGTGCCGGCGGATGGGACAGGTTGCCGAACACCGGGGAGCTGTTTTTT; cdr3_aa: CAGGWDRLPNTGELFF
d_call: -; v_call: TRBV2; clone_size: many; j_call: TRBJ2-7; cdr3_nt: TGTGCCAACCTAAACAGGGTAGGCTACGAGCAGTACTTC; cdr3_aa: CANLNRVGYEQYF
d_call: -; v_call: TRBV12-3/TRBV12-4; clone_size: few; j_call: TRBJ1-4; cdr3_nt: TGTGCCAGCAGACCCACCGGGGCAGGGACTGAAAAACTGTTTTTT; cdr3_aa: CASRPTGAGTEKLFF